Listed here are 20 T cell receptor beta chains from one sample, sequenced in a study of T cell responses to AZD1222 COVID-19 vaccine. Assay used: immunoSEQ multiplex PCR; TCRdb lists only in-frame clones, some missing. Of around 35,000 clones in the sample, 70% to 90% were seen once. The sequencing here drew on peripheral blood, taken 28 days after the second AZD1222 dose. The origin of the receptors is an adult who received the AZD1222 COVID-19 vaccine.

The rearrangement joins TRBV9 to TRBJ2-2; D not certain. The CDR3 extends over 14 amino acids. CDR1 and CDR2 (germline): SGDLS, YYNGEE. Trimming cost V 0 bases and J 5 bases, with 8 bases left between them. The CDR3 nucleotides are TGTGCCAGCAGCGTAGCCTCCAATACCGGGGAGCTGTTTTTT. Its translation: CASSVASNTGELFF.

The chain uses TRBV19 and TRBJ1-5, with 12 positions matching TRBD1. CDR1 and CDR2 from the germline V gene are LNHDA and SQIVND (reference sequence). With V trimmed by 4 bases and J by 6 bases, 4 bases remained unmatched. The CDR3 has 15 residues. CDR3 residues: CASSNRDRGPQPQHF. The DNA for the CDR3 is TGTGCCAGTAGTAACCGGGACAGGGGGCCTCAGCCCCAGCATTTT. Looking up the rest from reference TRBV19 and TRBJ1-5 gives the full variable domain: DGGITQSPKYLFRKEGQNVTLSCEQNLNHDAMYWYRQDPGQGLRLIYYSQIVNDFQKGDIAEGYSVSREKKESFPLTVTSAQKNPTAFYLCASSNRDRGPQPQHFGDGTRLSIL.

The chain combines TRBV19 with TRBJ2-3, with 7 bases lining up with TRBD2. The CDR3 is 15 residues long. Germline trimming cut 2 bases from V and 4 bases from J; bases unmatched to any gene: 6. CDR1 and CDR2 from the germline V gene are LNHDA and SQIVND (reference sequence). The CDR3 sequence is CASSISGDYADTQYF. The CDR3 region has the DNA TGTGCCAGTAGTATATCGGGGGACTACGCAGATACGCAGTATTTT.

In this sample, this clone turned up a few times. The gene calls are TRBV7-9 and TRBJ1-1, with D possibly matching TRBD1 (6 bases). Germline CDR1 SEHNR, CDR2 FQNEAQ (reference sequence). Trimming left V 3 bases short and J 6 bases short, with 17 bases between. The CDR3 totals 15 residues. CDR3 protein: CASSLGGQGRPEAFF. The CDR3 DNA follows: TGTGCCAGCAGCTTGGGGGGACAAGGCCGCCCTGAAGCTTTCTTT.

There are a few counts of this clone. The V gene is TRBV27, the J gene TRBJ1-6; D remains unclear. The V gene's germline CDR1 is MNHEY and CDR2 SMNVEV (reference sequence). V gave up 6 bases and J gave up 6 bases, with 15 bases separating them. The CDR3 runs to 15 residues. CDR3 DNA sequence: TGTGCCAGCAGGAACTCGCGGGGATCTAATTCACCCCTCCACTTT. Translated, it gives CASRNSRGSNSPLHF.

The chain carries TRBV12-3 or TRBV12-4 and TRBJ1-2; 7 nucleotides match TRBD1. The CDR3 runs to 12 residues. Trimming removed 5 bases from V and 8 bases from J; junction bases left unmatched: 5. CDR3 region: CASSPRGGGYTF. The CDR3 DNA reads as TGTGCCAGCAGTCCACGAGGGGGCGGCTACACCTTC.

The V call is TRBV4-1, the J call TRBJ1-6; 8 bases are a match to TRBD1. V was clipped by 3 bases and J by 7 bases; unmatched bases: 5. Germline CDR1 is MGHRA and CDR2 is YSYEKL. The CDR3 has 15 amino acids. CDR3 protein: CASSQGDRTNSPLHF. The CDR3 nucleotides read TGCGCCAGCAGCCAGGGGGACAGGACCAATTCACCCCTCCACTTT.

This clone appeared a few times. The rearrangement uses TRBV18 and TRBJ1-1; D unclear. The germline gives CDR1 KGHSH, CDR2 LQKENI. V was pared by 2 bases and J by 3 bases, with 10 bases between. This CDR3 is 14 amino acids long. CDR3 sequence: CASSPALKDTEAFF. The DNA of the CDR3 is TGTGCCAGCTCACCAGCCCTTAAGGACACTGAAGCTTTCTTT.

The V call is TRBV11-3, the J call TRBJ2-5, with D possibly matching TRBD2 (5 bases). The CDR3 consists of 13 residues. The germline V and J ends were trimmed by 1 base and 4 bases, with 7 bases remaining between them. The germline V gene encodes CDR1 SGHNT and CDR2 YENEEA. The CDR3 nucleotides read TGTGCCAGCAGCTTAGTTGGAGGAGAGACCCAGTACTTC. It translates to CASSLVGGETQYF.

This rearrangement joins TRBV7-9 to TRBJ2-1; TRBD1 matches at 7 bases. V dropped 5 bases and J dropped 3; count of bases not matched to a gene: 4. Per the germline V gene, CDR1 is SEHNR and CDR2 is FQNEAQ (reference sequence). The CDR3 loop spans 14 amino acids. CDR3 protein: CASSGRDSYNEQFF. The DNA of the CDR3 is TGTGCCAGCAGCGGCAGGGACAGCTACAATGAGCAGTTCTTC. Based on the CDR3 plus reference TRBV7-9 and TRBJ2-1, the full variable domain is DTGVSQNPRHKITKRGQNVTFRCDPISEHNRLYWYRQTLGQGPEFLTYFQNEAQLEKSRLLSDRFSAERPKGSFSTLEIQRTEQGDSAMYLCASSGRDSYNEQFFGPGTRLTVL.

Only one count was recorded for this clone. Sequence at one end of the junction differs from germline and may be a read error. The rearrangement links TRBV28 to TRBJ2-7; D unclear. The CDR3 is made up of 13 amino acids. Germline CDR1 MDHEN, CDR2 SYDVKM. The DNA of the CDR3 is TGTGCCAGCAGCGTCCCCGCGACCTACAAGCAGTACTTC. Translation: CASSVPATYKQYF.

The V call is TRBV6-5, the J call TRBJ2-7; TRBD1 is a possible D gene (5 bases). V was cut by 7 bases and J by 5 bases, with 12 bases left in between. Germline-derived CDR1 and CDR2 are MNHEY and SVGAGI. The CDR3 is 12 residues long. The CDR3, as DNA: TGTGCCAGCATGTCCAGGGCCCACGAGCAGTACTTC. Translated: CASMSRAHEQYF.

This clone was seen a few times. This chain joins TRBV6-8 and TRBJ2-7, with TRBD2 matching 10 bases. Per germline, CDR1 MNHGY and CDR2 SAAAGT. The V segment lost 2 bases and the J segment 5 bases; nucleotides outside the gene matches: 12. The CDR3 covers 17 residues. This chain's CDR3 is CASSYGPLSGRAHEQYF. DNA for the CDR3: TGTGCCAGCAGTTACGGCCCTCTAAGCGGGAGGGCCCACGAGCAGTACTTC.

There are a few counts of this clone. The chain carries TRBV29-1 and TRBJ1-1, with D uncertain. This CDR3 contains 13 residues. Germline V gene lookup returns CDR1 SQVTM and CDR2 ANQGSEA. Trimming left V 7 bases short and J 2 bases short, with 14 bases between. The CDR3 DNA reads TGCAGCGATGCCGGTCGACTAAACACTGAAGCTTTCTTT. Amino acid sequence: CSDAGRLNTEAFF.

J is TRBJ2-7 and V is TRBV18, with 7 bases identical to TRBD1. The CDR3 is 12 residues long. The germline CDR1 and CDR2 sequences are KGHSH and LQKENI. The V and J ends lost 6 bases and 4 bases, in that order; junction bases with no gene match: 3. CDR3 nucleotide sequence: TGTGCCAGCTCCCGACAGGGATACGAGCAGTACTTC. Translated, it gives CASSRQGYEQYF.

This chain links TRBV4-2 with TRBJ1-1, with 8 bases aligning to TRBD1. The CDR3 sequence is 14 residues long. V was pared by 4 bases and J by 1 base, with 2 bases of the junction left unmatched. Germline CDR1 and CDR2: LGHNA and YNFKEQ. In DNA, the CDR3 is TGTGCCAGCAGCCTAGGGACAGGGAACACTGAAGCTTTCTTT. It encodes CASSLGTGNTEAFF.

The sample holds a few counts of this clone. V usage is TRBV7-9 and J usage is TRBJ2-3; 12 bases align to TRBD1. J gave up 8 bases and V 4 bases, and 7 bases lay outside the gene matches. The germline V gene has CDR1 SEHNR and CDR2 FQNEAQ (reference sequence). The CDR3 consists of 15 residues. The CDR3 region has the DNA TGTGCCAGCAGCTCTCTCGGGACAGGGGGCAGTACGCAGTATTTT. It translates to CASSSLGTGGSTQYF.

The chain is built from TRBV20-1 and TRBJ2-5; no firm D call. This CDR3 spans 11 amino acids. The germline CDR1 and CDR2 sequences are DFQATT and SNEGSKA (reference sequence). The V end was cut by 3 bases, the J end by 2 bases, with 4 bases between. For the CDR3, the DNA is TGCAGTGCTAGGAGGCAAGAGACCCAGTACTTC. It translates to CSARRQETQYF.

As DNA, the CDR3 is TGTGCCCCCTCGCTGGGTCTAGCCAAAAACATTCAGTACTTC. It codes for CAPSLGLAKNIQYF. The chain carries TRBV7-7 and TRBJ2-4, with D uncertain. V was pared by 11 bases and J by 0 bases, with 14 bases between. The V gene's germline CDR1 is SSHAT and CDR2 FNYEAQ (reference sequence). The CDR3 consists of 14 residues. The full variable domain, its missing parts supplied by reference TRBV7-7 and TRBJ2-4, is GAGVSQSPRYKVTKRGQDVTLRCDPISSHATLYWYQQALGQGPEFLTYFNYEAQPDKSGLPSDRFSAERPEGSISTLTIQRTEQRDSAMYRCAPSLGLAKNIQYFGAGTRLSVL.

The chain recombines TRBV19 with TRBJ1-2, with 7 bases aligning to TRBD1. Germline-derived CDR1 and CDR2 are LNHDA and SQIVND (reference sequence). This CDR3 is 14 amino acids long. The V gene end was trimmed by 5 bases and the J gene end by 8 bases; junction bases not matched to a gene: 11. As DNA, the CDR3 is TGTGCCAGTAGTGTACAGGGGCCCCGCGGGGGCTACACCTTC. Its protein is CASSVQGPRGGYTF.